Shown below are 8 T cell receptor beta chains from a single sample sequenced in a study of cytomegalovirus exposure and HLA in healthy donors. The PCR was carried out with 60 Vbeta primers and 13 Jbeta primers. Profiled with immunoSEQ multiplex PCR; TCRdb holds only in-frame clones, not every one. The sample has about 170,000 clones, around four fifths seen once. Sequencing used PBMCs. These receptors were taken from a female donor in good health and CMV-seronegative.

The gene calls are TRBV30 and TRBJ1-5; possible D gene TRBD1, 5 bases. The CDR3 contains 13 residues. The germline CDR1 and CDR2 sequences are GTSNPN and SVGIG (reference sequence). V was pared by 4 bases and J by 4 bases, with 11 bases between. The CDR3 here is CAWNRDLNQPQHF. The CDR3 DNA reads TGTGCCTGGAACCGGGACTTGAATCAGCCCCAGCATTTT.

CDR3 bases: TGTGCCAGCAGTGAAACAAGAATCTCTGGAAACACCATATATTTT. This encodes CASSETRISGNTIYF. The chain employs TRBV25-1 and TRBJ1-3, with D unresolved. The CDR3 has 15 amino acids. Trimming shortened V by 2 bases and J by 0 bases, and 8 bases separated the two germline ends. CDR1 and CDR2 from the germline V gene are MGHDK and SYGVNS.

In its sample, this clone was seen once. The chain uses TRBV5-4 and TRBJ2-7; 9 bases line up with TRBD1. CDR3 length: 14 amino acids. The germline V gene has CDR1 SGHNT and CDR2 YYREEE (reference sequence). V lost 2 bases and J lost 4; bases outside the gene matches: 4. This CDR3 is CASSFGTGSYEQYF. DNA for the CDR3: TGTGCCAGCAGCTTCGGGACAGGGTCGTACGAGCAGTACTTC.

This clone was detected only once. This chain joins TRBV19 and TRBJ1-1; the D gene is possibly TRBD1 (5 bases). Germline V gene sequence: CDR1 LNHDA, CDR2 SQIVND (reference sequence). Trimming removed 5 bases from V and 1 base from J, with 11 bases in between. The CDR3 runs 14 residues. The CDR3 bases are TGTGCCAGTAGTTTCGACAGTCCGAACACTGAAGCTTTCTTT. As protein: CASSFDSPNTEAFF.

The rearrangement links TRBV27 to TRBJ2-3; TRBD1 is a possible D gene (7 bases). There are 13 residues in the CDR3. Between the trimmed V and J ends, which lost 3 bases and 6 bases, there was a span of 10 bases. Germline assignment: CDR1 MNHEY and CDR2 SMNVEV (reference sequence). The CDR3 region is CASSFSGGDTQYF. For the CDR3, the DNA is TGTGCCAGCAGTTTTTCAGGGGGGGATACGCAGTATTTT.

This chain joins TRBV6-1 and TRBJ1-6, with D perhaps matching TRBD1 (5 bases). Trimming pared 3 bases from V and 11 bases from J, leaving 11 bases between. CDR3 length: 13 amino acids. Germline lookup yields CDR1 MNHNS and CDR2 SASEGT. The CDR3 reads CASSDRGRTPLHF. For the CDR3, the DNA is TGTGCCAGCAGTGACCGGGGGAGGACACCCCTCCACTTT.

The CDR3 sequence is CASSWTSIVYEQYF. CDR3 in DNA: TGCGCCAGCAGCTGGACTAGTATCGTCTACGAGCAGTACTTC. V gene TRBV5-1 combines with J gene TRBJ2-7; 7 bases fit TRBD2. J was trimmed by 3 bases and V by 3 bases; bases with no gene match: 6. Germline CDR1 reads SGHRS; CDR2 reads YFSETQ. The CDR3 extends over 14 amino acids.

This clone was observed a few times. Within the sample, other DNA sequences also encode this same CDR3. This rearrangement joins TRBV5-5 to TRBJ1-5; D uncertain. Germline CDR1 reads SGHKS; CDR2 reads YYEKEE (reference sequence). V was trimmed by 5 bases and J by 2 bases, leaving 8 bases between them. CDR3 length equals 13 residues. The DNA for the CDR3 is TGTGCCAGCAGTCTAGCCGGCAATCAGCCCCAGCATTTT. It is translated as CASSLAGNQPQHF. The full variable domain, in which reference TRBV5-5 and TRBJ1-5 provide the parts outside the CDR3, is DAGVTQSPTHLIKTRGQQVTLRCSPISGHKSVSWYQQVLGQGPQFIFQYYEKEERGRGNFPDRFSARQFPNYSSELNVNALLLGDSALYLCASSLAGNQPQHFGDGTRLSIL.